Shown below are 19 T cell receptor beta chains from a single sample sequenced in a study of cytomegalovirus exposure and HLA in healthy donors. The study ran its PCR with 60 Vbeta and 13 Jbeta primers. Measured with immunoSEQ multiplex PCR; TCRdb has only the in-frame clones, and not every one. Of some 42,000 clones listed, roughly half were seen once; the top ten hold around 10%. The material sequenced was PBMCs. The receptors shown here come from a human donor in good health.

The chain carries TRBV19 and TRBJ2-1; maybe TRBD2 (5 bases). The CDR3 has 12 amino acids. Germline V gene lookup returns CDR1 LNHDA and CDR2 SQIVND (reference sequence). Trimming left V 10 bases short and J 3 bases short, with 10 bases between. Here the CDR3 DNA reads TGTGCCACTGGGAGAGACTACAATGAGCAGTTCTTC. Protein: CATGRDYNEQFF.

V and J are TRBV9 and TRBJ1-2; TRBD1 matches at 7 bases. Germline V CDR1 and CDR2: SGDLS, YYNGEE. The V segment lost 0 bases and the J segment 4 bases; nucleotides outside the gene matches: 0. The CDR3 sequence is 13 residues long. CDR3 DNA: TGTGCCAGCAGCGTAGCAGGGGGCTATGGCTACACCTTC. It translates to CASSVAGGYGYTF. Full variable domain (rest looked up from reference TRBV9 and TRBJ1-2): DSGVTQTPKHLITATGQRVTLRCSPRSGDLSVYWYQQSLDQGLQFLIQYYNGEERAKGNILERFSAQQFPDLHSELNLSSLELGDSALYFCASSVAGGYGYTFGSGTRLTVV.

The chain recombines TRBV18 with TRBJ2-7; 10 bases match TRBD2. This CDR3 region has 18 residues. CDR1 and CDR2 (germline): KGHSH, LQKENI. V was pared by 6 bases and J by 3 bases, with 17 bases of the junction left unmatched. The CDR3 DNA reads TGTGCCAGCTCCCCTTTCGTTGCTAGCGGGGGTTTTTACTACGAGCAGTACTTC. Protein product: CASSPFVASGGFYYEQYF.

The chain couples TRBV11-2 to TRBJ2-7; 10 bases fit TRBD2. This CDR3 has 14 residues. The trim removed 1 base at V and 4 bases at J, leaving 1 base unmatched. Germline lookup yields CDR1 SGHAT and CDR2 FQNNGV. The CDR3 sequence: CASSLGTSGYEQYF. CDR3 DNA sequence: TGTGCCAGCAGCTTAGGGACTAGCGGTTACGAGCAGTACTTC. Filled out from reference TRBV11-2 and TRBJ2-7, the complete variable domain reads EAGVAQSPRYKIIEKRQSVAFWCNPISGHATLYWYQQILGQGPKLLIQFQNNGVVDDSQLPKDRFSAERLKGVDSTLKIQPAKLEDSAVYLCASSLGTSGYEQYFGPGTRLTVT.

This clone has more than one count but fewer than ten. V gene TRBV6-1 combines with J gene TRBJ1-2; D gene uncertain. Trimming took off 6 bases at V and 8 bases at J, with 13 bases between the two ends. The V gene's germline CDR1 is MNHNS and CDR2 SASEGT. The CDR3 has 12 residues. This CDR3 reads CASSQAPVGYTF. In DNA form, the CDR3 reads TGTGCCAGCAGCCAAGCTCCTGTGGGCTACACCTTC.

The chain is built from TRBV30 and TRBJ2-7; perhaps TRBD2 as D (5 bases). The CDR3 is 15 amino acids. V lost 5 bases and J lost 1, with 18 bases in between. Germline CDR1 and CDR2: GTSNPN and SVGIG (reference sequence). The CDR3 sequence is CAWSLEVYRSYEQYF. CDR3 nucleotide sequence: TGTGCCTGGTCCCTGGAGGTTTACCGTTCCTACGAGCAGTACTTC. Full variable domain (remainder filled in from reference TRBV30 and TRBJ2-7): SQTIHQWPATLVQPVGSPLSLECTVEGTSNPNLYWYRQAAGRGLQLLFYSVGIGQISSEVPQNLSASRPQDRQFILSSKKLLLSDSGFYLCAWSLEVYRSYEQYFGPGTRLTVT.

The table lists this clone with a count of one. The chain employs TRBV7-8 and TRBJ2-7; 10 bases match TRBD2. There are 15 residues in the CDR3. V trimming: 2 bases; J trimming: 7 bases; junction bases outside the gene matches: 8. CDR1 SGHVS and CDR2 FQNEAQ come from the germline V gene. The CDR3 DNA is TGTGCCAGCAGCTTAACTCCTAGCGGGAGTTGGGAGCAGTACTTC. It is translated as CASSLTPSGSWEQYF. The full variable domain, completed using reference TRBV7-8 and TRBJ2-7, is GAGVSQSPRYKVAKRGQDVALRCDPISGHVSLFWYQQALGQGPEFLTYFQNEAQLDKSGLPSDRFFAERPEGSVSTLKIQRTQQEDSAVYLCASSLTPSGSWEQYFGPGTRLTVT.

The genes are TRBV30 and TRBJ1-2; 8 bases agree with TRBD1. V gave up 0 bases and J gave up 4 bases; unmatched junction bases: 4. Per germline, CDR1 GTSNPN and CDR2 SVGIG (reference sequence). The CDR3 covers 14 residues. CDR3 region: CAWSVQGASYGYTF. The CDR3, as DNA: TGTGCCTGGAGTGTTCAGGGGGCTAGCTATGGCTACACCTTC.

This clone has a handful of counts. The V gene is TRBV28, the J gene TRBJ1-2; 9 bases are a match to TRBD1. Germline CDR1 MDHEN, CDR2 SYDVKM. After removal of 6 bases from V and 0 bases from J, the junction contained 17 bases not matched to a gene. This CDR3 region has 19 residues. CDR3 loop: CASRHPPGQGKGSNYGYTF. The CDR3 bases are TGTGCCAGCAGGCATCCCCCGGGACAGGGCAAAGGGTCTAACTATGGCTACACCTTC.

This clone has just a few counts. The CDR3 loop reads CASSLRQVEGEKLFF. The CDR3 DNA follows: TGCGCCAGCAGCTTGAGGCAGGTCGAAGGTGAAAAACTGTTTTTT. The chain uses TRBV5-1 and TRBJ1-4, with D hard to call. The CDR3 has 15 amino acids. V gave up 1 base and J gave up 7 bases, with 14 bases separating them. CDR1 SGHRS and CDR2 YFSETQ come from the germline V gene.

V and J are TRBV10-3 and TRBJ1-2; TRBD1 aligns across 11 bases. The CDR3 runs 13 residues. Losses at the gene ends were 5 bases for V and 8 bases for J; bases not matched to a gene: 4. Germline V CDR1 and CDR2: ENHRY, SYGVKD. The DNA for the CDR3 is TGTGCCATCAGTCCGGACAGGGGGCGAGGCTACACCTTC. This translates into CAISPDRGRGYTF.

A single count supports this clone. This sequence joins TRBV5-1 and TRBJ2-2; D is ambiguous. Germline values: CDR1 SGHRS, CDR2 YFSETQ. V shed 3 bases and J shed 5 bases, with 26 bases lying between them. This CDR3 is 19 amino acids long. In DNA form, the CDR3 reads TGCGCCAGCAGCTCGTTAACAGTCGCACTCACTGCAGAGACCGGGGAGCTGTTTTTT. Protein: CASSSLTVALTAETGELFF.

The chain employs TRBV27 and TRBJ2-3; 8 nucleotides line up with TRBD2. This CDR3 comprises 15 residues. In germline, CDR1 is MNHEY, CDR2 SMNVEV (reference sequence). Losses at the gene ends were 4 bases for V and 4 bases for J; bases not matched to a gene: 7. For the CDR3, the DNA is TGTGCCAGCAGTTCCAGCGGGAGCCTTTCAGATACGCAGTATTTT. Its protein is CASSSSGSLSDTQYF.

J is TRBJ2-3 and V is TRBV7-2, with TRBD2 matching 8 bases. Germline values: CDR1 SGHTA, CDR2 FQGNSA. V shed 2 bases and J 3 bases; nucleotides not matched to a gene: 1. CDR3 length: 14 amino acids. The CDR3 protein is CASSLSGGTDTQYF. As DNA, the CDR3 is TGTGCCAGCAGCTTAAGCGGGGGAACAGATACGCAGTATTTT.

This clone was seen a few times. The chain combines TRBV18 with TRBJ1-2; possible D gene TRBD1, 5 bases. Trimming took 4 bases from V and 6 from J, leaving 15 bases between them. Germline CDR1 and CDR2: KGHSH and LQKENI. CDR3 length equals 14 residues. In DNA, the CDR3 is TGTGCCAGCTCACAAGGGGTGGAGGGTGATGGCTACACCTTC. It yields the protein CASSQGVEGDGYTF.

The chain couples TRBV18 to TRBJ2-5; 8 bases fit TRBD2. CDR3 size: 13 residues. CDR1 is KGHSH and CDR2 is LQKENI in the germline V gene. V lost 3 bases to trimming and J lost 5 bases; unmatched junction nucleotides: 2. The CDR3 protein is CASSPGLVETQYF. The CDR3 DNA reads as TGTGCCAGCTCACCGGGACTAGTCGAGACCCAGTACTTC.

A few counts support this clone. V usage is TRBV4-2 and J usage is TRBJ1-2; D is unclear. Trimming pared 0 bases from V and 3 bases from J, leaving 11 bases between. This CDR3 spans 15 amino acids. Germline loops: CDR1 LGHNA, CDR2 YNFKEQ. The CDR3 spells CASSQEWQQDYGYTF. CDR3 in DNA: TGTGCCAGCAGCCAAGAATGGCAGCAGGACTATGGCTACACCTTC.

The rearrangement links TRBV19 to TRBJ2-1; 11 bases align to TRBD2. The CDR3 has 14 residues. Germline V CDR1 and CDR2: LNHDA, SQIVND (reference sequence). J gave up 10 bases and V 8 bases, and 10 bases lay outside the gene matches. The CDR3 spells CASRTSGSGVEQFF. Written as DNA, the CDR3 is TGTGCCAGTCGAACTAGCGGGAGTGGAGTGGAGCAGTTCTTC.

This clone was seen a few times. The rearrangement joins TRBV2 to TRBJ1-1, with D possibly being TRBD1 (6 bases). Germline-derived CDR1 and CDR2 are SNHLY and FYNNEI. Trimming shortened V by 6 bases and J by 4 bases, and 18 bases separated the two germline ends. The CDR3 loop spans 15 amino acids. The CDR3 reads CASSSTGSPGTEAFF. CDR3 DNA: TGTGCCAGCAGCTCTACAGGGTCCCCGGGCACTGAAGCTTTCTTT.